One and the same sample provided the 31 T cell receptor beta chains below, sequenced in a study of CD8 T cells in ankylosing spondylitis. Each CDR3 protein gets one entry after TCRdb re-called the 5' RACE reads with MiXCR. The table lists under 300,000 distinct CDR3 sequences, about 10% of them singletons. Sequenced input: blood, either unsorted or a sorted T cell fraction (not recorded which). These TCRs come from a male donor with ankylosing spondylitis or in good health (not recorded which).

In the case of this clonotype: Possible read error: a much larger clone is one base away. The V gene is TRBV20-1, the J gene TRBJ2-7, with D tentatively TRBD2 (6 bases). CDR3 length: 14 residues. CDR1 and CDR2 from the germline V gene are DFQATT and SNEGSKA (reference sequence). CDR3 DNA: TGCAGTGCTAGAGGCCGGGACTGGATCTACGAGCAGAACTTC. Its protein is CSARGRDWIYEQNF.

This clonotype was detected many times. The V call is TRBV5-6, the J call TRBJ2-3; D call uncertain. The germline gives CDR1 SGHDT, CDR2 YYEEEE. The V and J ends lost 0 bases and 0 bases respectively, with 8 bases between them. This CDR3 has 15 amino acids. The CDR3 sequence is CASSLVSASTDTQYF. CDR3 sequence (DNA): TGTGCCAGCAGCTTGGTGTCAGCTAGCACAGATACGCAGTATTTT. Filled out from reference TRBV5-6 and TRBJ2-3, the complete variable domain reads DAGVTQSPTHLIKTRGQQVTLRCSPKSGHDTVSWYQQALGQGPQFIFQYYEEEERQRGNFPDRFSGHQFPNYSSELNVNALLLGDSALYLCASSLVSASTDTQYFGPGTRLTVL.

This clonotype occurred a few times. The chain uses TRBV6-5 and TRBJ1-6; no clear D gene. The CDR3 spans 16 residues. Germline loops: CDR1 MNHEY, CDR2 SVGAGI. Trimming cost V 0 bases and J 5 bases, with 11 bases left between them. This CDR3 is CASSYSITGNNSPLHF. CDR3 coding DNA: TGTGCCAGCAGTTACTCGATTACCGGGAATAATTCACCCCTCCACTTT.

This clonotype has at least ten counts. The chain links TRBV5-4 to TRBJ1-5; maybe TRBD1 (5 bases). The CDR3 contains 13 residues. Germline V gives CDR1 SGHNT, CDR2 YYREEE (reference sequence). V lost 4 bases and J 10 bases, leaving 15 bases between the germline ends. This CDR3 reads CASSPEVGGPQHF. The CDR3 DNA reads as TGTGCCAGCAGCCCGGAAGTGGGGGGTCCCCAGCATTTT.

Many counts were recorded for this clonotype. The rearrangement links TRBV9 to TRBJ2-1; 8 bases align to TRBD2. CDR3 length: 14 amino acids. Germline CDR1 and CDR2: SGDLS and YYNGEE. With V trimmed by 7 bases and J by 6 bases, 9 bases remained unmatched. The CDR3 nucleotides are TGTGCCAGCGAAAGGGGAGCGGGGGCCAATGAGCAGTTCTTC. Amino acids: CASERGAGANEQFF.

This clonotype was counted ten times or more. The J gene is TRBJ2-1, the V gene TRBV12-3 or TRBV12-4; possible D gene TRBD2, 5 bases. The CDR3 extends over 16 amino acids. Trimming removed 7 bases at V and 0 bases at J, with 16 bases between. The chain's CDR3 is CASTIGRAYSYNEQFF. The CDR3 nucleotides are TGTGCCAGCACTATAGGGCGGGCGTACTCCTACAATGAGCAGTTCTTC.

CDR3 loop: CASSPQGFVSTIQYF. CDR3 in DNA: TGTGCCAGCAGCCCGCAGGGTTTTGTTTCAACGATTCAGTACTTC. The J gene is TRBJ2-4, the V gene TRBV7-9, with D possibly being TRBD1 (5 bases). V dropped 5 bases and J dropped 10 bases, with 21 bases sitting between them. Germline V gives CDR1 SEHNR, CDR2 FQNEAQ (reference sequence). This CDR3 is built from 15 residues.

This clonotype has at least ten counts. CDR3 sequence reads: CAISESRGQSDGYTF. In nucleotides, the CDR3 is TGTGCCATCAGTGAATCGAGGGGACAGAGTGATGGCTACACCTTC. The genes are TRBV10-3 and TRBJ1-2; 7 bases line up with TRBD1. V lost 3 bases to trimming and J lost 6 bases; unmatched junction nucleotides: 10. This CDR3 is 15 amino acids long. Germline V CDR1 and CDR2: ENHRY, SYGVKD.

Ten or more counts support this clonotype. The rearrangement uses TRBV4-1 and TRBJ2-1, with D unclear. Germline V gene lookup returns CDR1 MGHRA and CDR2 YSYEKL. V shed 2 bases and J shed 4 bases, with 3 bases lying between them. The CDR3 covers 12 residues. The CDR3 is CASSQSYNEQFF. The CDR3 nucleotides read TGCGCCAGCAGCCAATCTTACAATGAGCAGTTCTTC.

This clonotype was picked up many times. V gene TRBV5-1 combines with J gene TRBJ2-3; D not resolved. This CDR3 contains 18 residues. CDR1 and CDR2 (germline): SGHRS, YFSETQ. The V gene lost 3 bases and the J gene lost 0 bases, with 20 bases spanning the gap. In DNA, the CDR3 is TGCGCCAGCAGCTACCGAACCTACGGATTAACTAGCACAGATACGCAGTATTTT. This translates into CASSYRTYGLTSTDTQYF.

This chain joins TRBV11-2 and TRBJ2-3; possible D gene TRBD2, 7 bases. This CDR3 comprises 15 residues. Trimming took 5 bases from V and 4 from J, leaving 16 bases between them. The germline V gene has CDR1 SGHAT and CDR2 FQNNGV. Here the CDR3 DNA reads TGTGCCAGCAGCCTCCTTGGGGGGGCTCCAGATACGCAGTATTTT. It codes for CASSLLGGAPDTQYF.

This clonotype was observed a handful of times. A much larger clone differs from this one at a single base, so this may be a read error. V gene TRBV7-7 combines with J gene TRBJ2-3, with a possible D match to TRBD2 (5 bases). The CDR3 consists of 16 residues. V lost 4 bases and J lost 2, with 16 bases in between. Germline values: CDR1 SSHAT, CDR2 FNYEAQ (reference sequence). CDR3 in DNA: TGTGCCAGCAGCTCCGGTCCTAGCCCTAACACAGATACGCAGTATTTT. This encodes CASSSGPSPNTDTQYF.

This clonotype was picked up many times. The chain couples TRBV20-1 to TRBJ2-5, with 8 bases fitting TRBD2. The CDR3 totals 13 residues. Germline V lookup: CDR1 DFQATT, CDR2 SNEGSKA (reference sequence). V gave up 5 bases and J gave up 4 bases; unmatched junction bases: 6. The CDR3 DNA sequence: TGCAGTGCTTCCAGGCTAGCGGGAGAGACCCAGTACTTC. Amino acids: CSASRLAGETQYF.

About this clonotype itself: This may stem from a read error, because a much larger clone lies one nucleotide away. The chain couples TRBV12-3 or TRBV12-4 to TRBJ1-5; D is undetermined. This CDR3 comprises 13 residues. The CDR3 DNA reads TGTGCCAACAGTCCCTCCATCGATCAGCCCCAGCATTTT. This gives the protein CANSPSIDQPQHF.

This clonotype showed up many times. This rearrangement joins TRBV7-7 to TRBJ2-1, with D hard to call. Germline V gene lookup returns CDR1 SSHAT and CDR2 FNYEAQ (reference sequence). V was trimmed by 1 base and J by 6 bases, leaving 13 bases between them. The CDR3 runs 15 residues. Written as DNA, the CDR3 is TGTGCCAGCAGCTTAGGCTTGGGGTCTGGCAATGAGCAGTTCTTC. Residues: CASSLGLGSGNEQFF.

This clonotype was observed many times. This sequence joins TRBV4-2 and TRBJ2-3, with no clear D. The CDR3 length is 15 residues. The V gene's germline CDR1 is LGHNA and CDR2 YNFKEQ. V lost 5 bases, J lost 2 bases, and 14 bases lay in between. The CDR3 nucleotides read TGTGCCAGCAGCTCCCACGACCTTAACACAGATACGCAGTATTTT. Translation: CASSSHDLNTDTQYF.

The chain has TRBV9 and TRBJ1-1; unclear D gene. This CDR3 has 13 amino acids. V was clipped by 3 bases and J by 4 bases, with 10 bases between them. Germline V gene lookup returns CDR1 SGDLS and CDR2 YYNGEE. Written as DNA, the CDR3 is TGTGCCAGCAGCGCCGGGGTTCGCACTGAAGCTTTCTTT. Translation: CASSAGVRTEAFF.

The V gene is TRBV7-9, the J gene TRBJ2-3; D ambiguous. V was pared by 5 bases and J by 6 bases, with 18 bases between. The CDR3 totals 15 residues. Germline V CDR1 and CDR2: SEHNR, FQNEAQ (reference sequence). CDR3 in DNA: TGTGCCAGCAGCCCCTCGAGAGCCCCCTTGGATACGCAGTATTTT. Translated, it gives CASSPSRAPLDTQYF.

The CDR3 DNA sequence: TGTGCCACCAGCAGAGAGGAAGGGATGCGCACTGAAGCTTTCTTT. Translating gives CATSREEGMRTEAFF. The rearrangement joins TRBV15 to TRBJ1-1; D gene ambiguous. Trimming removed 0 bases at V and 4 bases at J, with 12 bases between. This CDR3 has 15 amino acids. CDR1 is LNHNV, CDR2 YYDKDF, per germline (reference sequence).

The table lists this clonotype with many counts. The chain couples TRBV5-6 to TRBJ2-3; D is perhaps TRBD2 (5 bases). V gave up 2 bases and J gave up 2 bases, with 6 bases separating them. Germline assignment: CDR1 SGHDT and CDR2 YYEEEE. CDR3 length: 13 residues. The DNA of the CDR3 is TGTGCCAGCAGCTTCCGGGACACAGATACGCAGTATTTT. It yields the protein CASSFRDTDTQYF.

This clonotype showed up many times. The chain is built from TRBV5-1 and TRBJ2-5; TRBD1 aligns across 8 bases. This CDR3 has 14 amino acids. Per the germline V gene, CDR1 is SGHRS and CDR2 is YFSETQ. Germline trimming cut 4 bases from V and 5 bases from J; bases unmatched to any gene: 7. The CDR3 sequence: CASSIDRGVETQYF. CDR3 bases: TGCGCCAGCAGCATAGACAGGGGTGTTGAGACCCAGTACTTC.

Ten or more counts support this clonotype. The rearrangement links TRBV10-3 to TRBJ1-1, with 7 nucleotides matching TRBD1. The CDR3 is 15 amino acids. Germline lookup yields CDR1 ENHRY and CDR2 SYGVKD. J gave up 1 base and V 0 bases, and 2 bases lay outside the gene matches. The CDR3 is CAISESRTGNTEAFF. For the CDR3, the DNA is TGTGCCATCAGTGAGTCTAGGACAGGGAACACTGAAGCTTTCTTT.

Ten or more counts support this clonotype. The chain uses TRBV3-1 and TRBJ1-2, with D uncertain. Germline CDR1 and CDR2: LGHDT and YNNKEL (reference sequence). V gave up 0 bases and J gave up 6 bases, with 11 bases separating them. The CDR3 spans 14 residues. CDR3 sequence reads: CASSQDWAAHGYTF. The CDR3 coding sequence is TGTGCCAGCAGCCAAGATTGGGCCGCCCATGGCTACACCTTC.

V and J are TRBV15 and TRBJ1-2; D is ambiguous. In germline, CDR1 is LNHNV, CDR2 YYDKDF (reference sequence). The CDR3 has 14 residues. Trimming removed 1 base from V and 5 bases from J, with 11 bases in between. This CDR3 is CATSRVGVRYGYTF. For the CDR3, the DNA is TGTGCCACCAGCAGAGTTGGCGTGAGGTATGGCTACACCTTC.

The rearrangement uses TRBV5-1 and TRBJ1-4; D is possibly TRBD1 (6 bases). The CDR3 is made up of 18 amino acids. CDR1 and CDR2 from the germline V gene are SGHRS and YFSETQ. V dropped 0 bases and J dropped 0 bases, with 15 bases sitting between them. The CDR3 DNA reads TGCGCCAGCAGCTTGGTGACAGGACAGACAGCAACTAATGAAAAACTGTTTTTT. Protein: CASSLVTGQTATNEKLFF.

This clonotype was seen many times. This rearrangement joins TRBV18 to TRBJ2-7; D uncertain. This CDR3 is 11 amino acids long. Trimming stripped 3 bases from V and 3 bases from J, with 3 bases between. CDR1 and CDR2 (germline): KGHSH, LQKENI. CDR3 loop: CASSPRYEQYF. The CDR3 bases are TGTGCCAGCTCACCGCGCTACGAGCAGTACTTC.

This clonotype was counted between two and nine times. This chain connects TRBV18 to TRBJ2-3; D is perhaps TRBD2 (6 bases). CDR3 size: 15 residues. In germline, CDR1 is KGHSH, CDR2 LQKENI. V lost 0 bases to trimming and J lost 6 bases, with 13 bases between them. DNA for the CDR3: TGTGCCAGCTCACCACCTGGGGGGTCAACGGATACGCAGTATTTT. Protein: CASSPPGGSTDTQYF.

The chain employs TRBV10-3 and TRBJ2-3; possible D gene TRBD1, 6 bases. The CDR3 extends over 16 amino acids. The V end lost 3 bases, the J end lost 0 bases, and 13 bases lay between the germline ends. Germline V CDR1 and CDR2: ENHRY, SYGVKD. The CDR3 region is CAISEAPGASTDTQYF. CDR3 DNA sequence: TGTGCCATCAGTGAAGCCCCAGGGGCAAGCACAGATACGCAGTATTTT.

Ten or more counts support this clonotype. This chain joins TRBV5-6 and TRBJ2-3, with D possibly TRBD1 on 5 matching bases. The CDR3 runs 15 residues. The germline CDR1 and CDR2 sequences are SGHDT and YYEEEE. V was clipped by 2 bases and J by 5 bases, with 15 bases between them. The CDR3: CASSFLRGSEDTQYF. DNA of the CDR3: TGTGCCAGCAGCTTTCTTAGGGGATCTGAAGATACGCAGTATTTT.

This clonotype appeared many times. This rearrangement joins TRBV20-1 to TRBJ2-2; 9 bases match TRBD2. Germline trimming cut 0 bases from V and 6 bases from J; bases unmatched to any gene: 8. Germline CDR1 and CDR2: DFQATT and SNEGSKA (reference sequence). This CDR3 is 16 amino acids long. The CDR3 coding sequence is TGCAGTGCTAGAGAACTAGCGGGTTCCCGGGCCGGGGAGCTGTTTTTT. Translated: CSARELAGSRAGELFF.

This clonotype was seen a few times. V gene TRBV7-9 combines with J gene TRBJ2-7, with TRBD2 as a possible D gene (5 bases). Deletions cut 7 bases from V and 5 bases from J, with 18 bases between. The CDR3 sequence is 14 residues long. Germline CDR1 and CDR2: SEHNR and FQNEAQ (reference sequence). The CDR3 sequence: CASTTGGRDHEQYF. The DNA for the CDR3 is TGTGCCAGCACTACCGGCGGGCGTGATCACGAGCAGTACTTC.